These 23 T cell receptor beta chains were all obtained from the same sample, sequenced in a study of beta chain features in type 1 diabetes. Since all of the isolated RNA was reverse transcribed, expressed TCRB transcripts were what got sequenced. Sequencing was performed with immunoSEQ multiplex PCR; in TCRdb, only in-frame clones are kept and a portion is missing. The sample yields roughly 140,000 clones, 6.9% seen once. The sequenced material came from central memory CD4+ T cells from blood. The receptors shown here come from a woman in her twenties or thirties in good health.

This clone has just a few counts. One end of the junction does not line up with germline, which may come from a read error. The rearrangement links TRBV7-7 to TRBJ2-1; 9 bases align to TRBD2. This CDR3 contains 15 residues. Germline V lookup: CDR1 SSHAT, CDR2 FNYEAQ (reference sequence). CDR3 DNA: TGTGCTAGCAGCCCCGGGACTAGCCTTTACAATGAGCAGTTCTTC. This gives the protein CASSPGTSLYNEQFF.

This clone has only a few counts. V and J are TRBV6-4 and TRBJ2-1; D not resolved. Trimming left V 9 bases short and J 2 bases short, with 17 bases between. The CDR3 contains 15 residues. The germline CDR1 and CDR2 sequences are MRHNA and SNTAGT. CDR3 loop: CARIPILLPYNEQFF. The CDR3 nucleotides are TGTGCCAGGATTCCCATTTTACTTCCCTACAATGAGCAGTTCTTC.

This clone was counted ten times or more. The chain uses TRBV28 and TRBJ2-5, with a weak D call TRBD1 (5 bases). Germline V CDR1 and CDR2: MDHEN, SYDVKM. Trimming cost V 6 bases and J 5 bases, with 13 bases left between them. This CDR3 has 13 residues. The CDR3 here is CASRETAGETQYF. In DNA, the CDR3 is TGTGCCAGCAGGGAGACAGCCGGTGAGACCCAGTACTTC.

In this sample, this clone turned up a few times. The V call is TRBV2, the J call TRBJ2-5; unclear D gene. The CDR3 loop spans 14 amino acids. V was shortened by 1 base and J by 5 bases, with 11 bases between the two germline ends. Germline loops: CDR1 SNHLY, CDR2 FYNNEI. The CDR3 DNA reads TGTGCCAGCAGTGAAGGCGTAGCCAGCGAGACCCAGTACTTC. Its translation is CASSEGVASETQYF.

This clone came up a few times. The V gene is TRBV7-2, the J gene TRBJ2-2; a weak D match, TRBD2 (5 bases). With 4 bases removed from V and 0 bases from J, the gap between germline ends came to 9 bases. The germline V gene has CDR1 SGHTA and CDR2 FQGNSA. CDR3 length: 15 amino acids. CDR3 DNA: TGTGCCAGCAGCTCAAGCGGTACGAACACCGGGGAGCTGTTTTTT. It codes for CASSSSGTNTGELFF. Complete variable domain (other parts from reference TRBV7-2 and TRBJ2-2): GAGVSQSPSNKVTEKGKDVELRCDPISGHTALYWYRQSLGQGLEFLIYFQGNSAPDKSGLPSDRFSAERTGGSVSTLTIQRTQQEDSAVYLCASSSSGTNTGELFFGEGSRLTVL.

The gene calls are TRBV7-2 and TRBJ2-1, with 7 nucleotides matching TRBD1. Germline V gene sequence: CDR1 SGHTA, CDR2 FQGNSA. There are 15 residues in the CDR3. J lost 9 bases, V lost 5 bases, and 13 bases had no gene match. The CDR3 loop reads CASSGRQGQWSEQFF. CDR3 nucleotides: TGTGCCAGCAGCGGACGACAGGGCCAATGGAGTGAGCAGTTCTTC.

The sample holds a few counts of this clone. Germline is not matched at one junction end, which may reflect a read error. J is TRBJ1-3 and V is TRBV7-7; D is ambiguous. Germline loops: CDR1 SSHAT, CDR2 FNYEAQ (reference sequence). This CDR3 is 14 amino acids long. The DNA for the CDR3 is TGTGCTAGCAGCGCCGACATCTCTGGAAACACCATATATTTT. This encodes CASSADISGNTIYF. Full variable domain (missing parts from reference TRBV7-7 and TRBJ1-3): GAGVSQSPRYKVTKRGQDVTLRCDPISSHATLYWYQQALGQGPEFLTYFNYEAQPDKSGLPSDRFSAERPEGSISTLTIQRTEQRDSAMYRCASSADISGNTIYFGEGSWLTVV.

V is TRBV29-1 and J is TRBJ1-2; D possibly corresponds to TRBD1 (5 bases). The germline V gene encodes CDR1 SQVTM and CDR2 ANQGSEA. This CDR3 has 14 amino acids. V gave up 3 bases and J gave up 6 bases, with 17 bases separating them. The CDR3, as DNA: TGCAGCGTTGACATCGCAGGGTTGCCCCATGGCTACACCTTC. It yields the protein CSVDIAGLPHGYTF.

This clone was picked up a small number of times. V is TRBV28 and J is TRBJ2-1, with D unresolved. The CDR3 sequence is 13 residues long. V was shortened by 2 bases and J by 6 bases, with 8 bases between the two germline ends. Germline-derived CDR1 and CDR2 are MDHEN and SYDVKM. CDR3 DNA: TGTGCCAGCAGTTTAATAGTCCGCAATGAGCAGTTCTTC. Protein sequence: CASSLIVRNEQFF.

The chain links TRBV4-3 to TRBJ2-1, with 9 bases fitting TRBD2. With V trimmed by 0 bases and J by 4 bases, 7 bases remained unmatched. CDR3 size: 17 residues. CDR1 is LGHNA and CDR2 is YSLEER in the germline V gene. This chain's CDR3 is CASSQDWASGTYNEQFF. CDR3 nucleotides: TGCGCCAGCAGCCAAGATTGGGCTAGCGGGACGTACAATGAGCAGTTCTTC.

This clone was seen at least ten times. The chain is built from TRBV18 and TRBJ2-7, with TRBD2 matching over 10 bases. The germline V gene encodes CDR1 KGHSH and CDR2 LQKENI. The CDR3 runs to 15 residues. The V and J ends lost 3 bases and 5 bases, in that order; junction bases with no gene match: 7. The CDR3 bases are TGTGCCAGCTCACCCGACTCTAGCGGGAGAAACGAGCAGTACTTC. The encoded protein is CASSPDSSGRNEQYF.

This clone has a handful of counts. The chain has TRBV9 and TRBJ2-1, with D tentatively TRBD2 (5 bases). Trimming removed 4 bases from V and 0 bases from J, with 14 bases in between. The germline V gene encodes CDR1 SGDLS and CDR2 YYNGEE. The CDR3 runs to 16 residues. The CDR3 spells CASSTKRSYSYNEQFF. In DNA form, the CDR3 reads TGTGCCAGCAGCACCAAGCGGAGCTACTCCTACAATGAGCAGTTCTTC.

This clone was detected many times. The CDR3 is CASSERGGRELFF. CDR3 bases: TGTGCCAGCAGTGAACGGGGCGGGAGGGAGCTGTTTTTT. The chain combines TRBV2 with TRBJ2-2; D is perhaps TRBD2 (6 bases). The CDR3 extends over 13 amino acids. Germline V gives CDR1 SNHLY, CDR2 FYNNEI. V was trimmed by 2 bases and J by 9 bases, leaving 10 bases between them.

The chain combines TRBV11-2 with TRBJ2-7; the D is unclear. Trimming pared 3 bases from V and 1 base from J, leaving 7 bases between. Germline lookup yields CDR1 SGHAT and CDR2 FQNNGV. This CDR3 spans 13 amino acids. CDR3 DNA: TGTGCCAGCAGCTTTGGCGGTTCCTACGAGCAGTACTTC. It specifies CASSFGGSYEQYF.

This clone was recorded a few times. The chain carries TRBV9 and TRBJ2-7; 9 bases agree with TRBD2. V trimming: 1 base; J trimming: 4 bases; junction bases outside the gene matches: 6. The CDR3 is 15 amino acids. Germline V gene data show CDR1 as SGDLS and CDR2 as YYNGEE. CDR3 amino acids: CASSVSSGSGYEQYF. CDR3 sequence (DNA): TGTGCCAGCAGCGTAAGTAGCGGGAGTGGGTACGAGCAGTACTTC. The complete variable domain, with remaining parts taken from reference TRBV9 and TRBJ2-7, reads DSGVTQTPKHLITATGQRVTLRCSPRSGDLSVYWYQQSLDQGLQFLIQYYNGEERAKGNILERFSAQQFPDLHSELNLSSLELGDSALYFCASSVSSGSGYEQYFGPGTRLTVT.

At least ten counts were recorded for this clone. This chain links TRBV10-3 with TRBJ2-3; unclear D gene. Per germline, CDR1 ENHRY and CDR2 SYGVKD. The CDR3 has 10 residues. Trimming shortened V by 10 bases and J by 1 base, and 3 bases separated the two germline ends. The CDR3 nucleotides are TGTGCCACTGGCACAGATACGCAGTATTTT. Translated, it gives CATGTDTQYF.

This chain links TRBV7-2 with TRBJ1-3; D remains unclear. This CDR3 spans 12 amino acids. The V end lost 2 bases, the J end lost 3 bases, and 2 bases lay between the germline ends. CDR1 is SGHTA and CDR2 is FQGNSA in the germline V gene. The CDR3 coding sequence is TGTGCCAGCAGCTTATATGGAAACACCATATATTTT. Translated: CASSLYGNTIYF. The entire variable domain, with the rest obtained from reference TRBV7-2 and TRBJ1-3, is as follows: GAGVSQSPSNKVTEKGKDVELRCDPISGHTALYWYRQSLGQGLEFLIYFQGNSAPDKSGLPSDRFSAERTGGSVSTLTIQRTQQEDSAVYLCASSLYGNTIYFGEGSWLTVV.

The CDR3 nucleotides read TGTGCCAGCAGGACAGGGGGACGGGGGCCCCAGCATTTT. It encodes CASRTGGRGPQHF. The chain is built from TRBV2 and TRBJ1-5; 9 positions agree with TRBD1. The germline V gene has CDR1 SNHLY and CDR2 FYNNEI. With 6 bases clipped from V and 9 bases from J, the junction kept 6 bases outside the gene matches. The CDR3 sequence is 13 residues long.

This clone was seen more than once but under ten times. The V gene is TRBV5-1, the J gene TRBJ2-3; tentative D call: TRBD2 (7 bases). The CDR3 is 16 amino acids. Trimming shortened V by 4 bases and J by 2 bases, and 17 bases separated the two germline ends. Germline CDR1 is SGHRS and CDR2 is YFSETQ. CDR3 nucleotides: TGCGCCAGCAGCCCAGGGGCGGGAGTTTCCACAGATACGCAGTATTTT. Translated: CASSPGAGVSTDTQYF.

J is TRBJ2-7 and V is TRBV14, with D maybe TRBD2 (6 bases). Germline V gene lookup returns CDR1 SGHDN and CDR2 FVKESK. V lost 5 bases, J lost 3 bases, and 11 bases lay in between. This CDR3 has 13 amino acids. The CDR3 protein is CASSRDWFYEQYF. The CDR3 nucleotides are TGTGCCAGCAGCAGGGACTGGTTCTACGAGCAGTACTTC.

In this sample, this clone turned up many times. The rearrangement uses TRBV4-2 and TRBJ2-5; 9 bases line up with TRBD1. CDR1 is LGHNA and CDR2 is YNFKEQ in the germline V gene. Unmatched junction bases numbered 3, after V lost 0 bases and J lost 1 base. The CDR3 is 16 amino acids. The CDR3 DNA is TGTGCCAGCAGCCAAGAAGGGACAGGGTCCCAAGAGACCCAGTACTTC. Translation: CASSQEGTGSQETQYF.

The sample holds a few counts of this clone. CDR3 sequence (DNA): TGTGCCAGCAGTCCCGGCTCGGGAAGGCTGGTCAATGAGCAGTTCTTC. This sequence encodes CASSPGSGRLVNEQFF. This chain links TRBV28 with TRBJ2-1; D possibly corresponds to TRBD2 (5 bases). Germline-derived CDR1 and CDR2 are MDHEN and SYDVKM. V was cut by 5 bases and J by 6 bases, with 20 bases left in between. The CDR3 covers 16 residues.

The DNA of the CDR3 is TGTGCCAGCAGCTTTCAAGGACTAGATACGCAGTATTTT. Amino acids: CASSFQGLDTQYF. V is TRBV5-6 and J is TRBJ2-3; D possibly corresponds to TRBD2 (5 bases). Per germline, CDR1 SGHDT and CDR2 YYEEEE. The CDR3 covers 13 residues. Trimming shortened V by 2 bases and J by 5 bases, and 9 bases separated the two germline ends. The variable domain in full, completed from reference TRBV5-6 and TRBJ2-3, reads DAGVTQSPTHLIKTRGQQVTLRCSPKSGHDTVSWYQQALGQGPQFIFQYYEEEERQRGNFPDRFSGHQFPNYSSELNVNALLLGDSALYLCASSFQGLDTQYFGPGTRLTVL.